The 25 T cell receptor beta chains in this list originate from one sample, sequenced in a study of cytomegalovirus exposure and HLA in healthy donors. PCR primers comprised 60 Vbeta and 13 Jbeta primers. Measured with immunoSEQ multiplex PCR; TCRdb has only the in-frame clones, and not every one. The sample contains around 180,000 clones, 80% to 90% of which appear only once. Input material: PBMCs. The receptors come from a girl aged 2 to 9 in good health and CMV-seropositive.

On this clone itself: This CDR3 is also generated by other DNA sequences in the sample. J is TRBJ1-1 and V is TRBV19; 9 positions match TRBD1. The V gene's germline CDR1 is LNHDA and CDR2 SQIVND (reference sequence). J gave up 0 bases and V 1 base, and 0 bases lay outside the gene matches. This CDR3 spans 15 amino acids. CDR3 loop: CASSIGTGVNTEAFF. As DNA, the CDR3 is TGTGCCAGTAGTATAGGGACAGGGGTGAACACTGAAGCTTTCTTT.

This sequence joins TRBV28 and TRBJ1-4, with D possibly being TRBD1 (5 bases). V was shortened by 5 bases and J by 6 bases, with 16 bases between the two germline ends. The CDR3 consists of 15 residues. The V gene's germline CDR1 is MDHEN and CDR2 SYDVKM. In nucleotides, the CDR3 is TGTGCCAGCAGTCTACACGAAGGGGTTTATGAAAAACTGTTTTTT. It yields the protein CASSLHEGVYEKLFF.

The chain carries TRBV7-2 and TRBJ1-1; D is unresolved. Trimming removed 2 bases at V and 1 base at J, with 5 bases between. Germline V gives CDR1 SGHTA, CDR2 FQGNSA. The CDR3 is made up of 13 amino acids. CDR3 in DNA: TGTGCCAGCAGCTTAATCAGGAACACTGAAGCTTTCTTT. Its translation: CASSLIRNTEAFF.

The chain recombines TRBV5-1 with TRBJ2-3, with 7 bases lining up with TRBD1. The CDR3 covers 14 residues. Unmatched junction bases numbered 5, after V lost 6 bases and J lost 1 base. CDR1 is SGHRS and CDR2 is YFSETQ in the germline V gene. The CDR3 protein is CASTSDRGTDTQYF. The CDR3 region has the DNA TGCGCCAGCACCTCTGACAGGGGCACAGATACGCAGTATTTT.

This clone was recorded once. The chain employs TRBV30 and TRBJ2-1; 8 positions agree with TRBD2. V gave up 0 bases and J gave up 10 bases; unmatched junction bases: 8. CDR3 length: 14 residues. Germline CDR1 and CDR2: GTSNPN and SVGIG (reference sequence). CDR3 DNA: TGTGCCTGGAGTGTAGGGACTAGGTCAGGCGAGCAGTTCTTC. Residues: CAWSVGTRSGEQFF.

The chain couples TRBV19 to TRBJ1-4; 10 bases line up with TRBD1. The germline CDR1 and CDR2 sequences are LNHDA and SQIVND (reference sequence). The CDR3 loop spans 16 amino acids. Unmatched junction bases numbered 8, after V lost 3 bases and J lost 7 bases. This CDR3 is CASSIFRTGGGEKLFF. CDR3 sequence (DNA): TGTGCCAGTAGTATCTTCCGGACAGGGGGTGGTGAAAAACTGTTTTTT.

The chain employs TRBV28 and TRBJ2-7; TRBD1 aligns across 7 bases. This CDR3 is 15 amino acids long. The V gene end was trimmed by 6 bases and the J gene end by 0 bases; junction bases not matched to a gene: 8. The germline V gene has CDR1 MDHEN and CDR2 SYDVKM. CDR3 protein: CASRNSDRLSYEQYF. The DNA for the CDR3 is TGTGCCAGCAGGAATTCGGACAGGCTCTCCTACGAGCAGTACTTC.

The chain couples TRBV5-1 to TRBJ2-2; 9 bases are a match to TRBD2. This CDR3 contains 18 residues. Germline V lookup: CDR1 SGHRS, CDR2 YFSETQ. V lost 1 base to trimming and J lost 0 bases; unmatched junction nucleotides: 7. CDR3 in amino acids: CASSLISGGPSNTGELFF. The CDR3 nucleotides read TGCGCCAGCAGCTTGATCAGCGGGGGGCCTTCGAACACCGGGGAGCTGTTTTTT.

V gene TRBV6-1 combines with J gene TRBJ1-5; 8 bases match TRBD1. The CDR3 sequence is 16 residues long. The J segment lost 4 bases and the V segment lost 0 bases, leaving 5 bases of the junction unmatched. Germline values: CDR1 MNHNS, CDR2 SASEGT. CDR3 in DNA: TGTGCCAGCAGTGAAGCGTGGACAGGGTCTAATCAGCCCCAGCATTTT. Its protein product is CASSEAWTGSNQPQHF.

The rearrangement uses TRBV27 and TRBJ2-7, with a tentative D call TRBD1 (5 bases). The CDR3 length is 11 residues. V dropped 5 bases and J dropped 5 bases, with 7 bases sitting between them. CDR1 and CDR2 (germline): MNHEY, SMNVEV (reference sequence). CDR3 region: CASSQGNEQYF. Written as DNA, the CDR3 is TGTGCCAGCAGTCAGGGCAACGAGCAGTACTTC.

CDR3: CAWSVLRRDPSPPLTDTQYF. CDR3 nucleotide sequence: TGTGCCTGGAGTGTATTAAGGCGGGACCCCTCCCCACCTCTCACAGATACGCAGTATTTT. V usage is TRBV30 and J usage is TRBJ2-3, with TRBD2 as a possible D gene (6 bases). The CDR3 has 20 residues. Germline values: CDR1 GTSNPN, CDR2 SVGIG (reference sequence). The V gene lost 0 bases and the J gene lost 2 bases, with 27 bases spanning the gap.

The CDR3 region is CASSLEVLDGYTF. The CDR3 DNA reads TGTGCCAGCAGCTTAGAAGTACTCGATGGCTACACCTTC. V usage is TRBV7-9 and J usage is TRBJ1-2; no definite D call. Trimming took 1 base from V and 6 from J, leaving 9 bases between them. Germline loops: CDR1 SEHNR, CDR2 FQNEAQ (reference sequence). This CDR3 is built from 13 residues.

This chain uses TRBV9 with TRBJ2-1, with 8 bases fitting TRBD2. V dropped 0 bases and J dropped 0; count of bases not matched to a gene: 11. From germline, CDR1 is SGDLS and CDR2 YYNGEE. The CDR3 consists of 19 residues. CDR3 residues: CASSVGAGAGGISYNEQFF. In DNA, the CDR3 is TGTGCCAGCAGCGTAGGAGCGGGGGCTGGGGGAATCTCCTACAATGAGCAGTTCTTC.

This chain uses TRBV28 with TRBJ1-5; D is possibly TRBD1 (5 bases). With 7 bases removed from V and 0 bases from J, the gap between germline ends came to 7 bases. Germline CDR1 MDHEN, CDR2 SYDVKM. This CDR3 has 13 residues. The CDR3 reads CASNQGSNQPQHF. DNA for the CDR3: TGTGCCAGCAACCAGGGTAGCAATCAGCCCCAGCATTTT.

V gene TRBV18 combines with J gene TRBJ2-1; weak D call: TRBD1 (5 bases). Germline V gene sequence: CDR1 KGHSH, CDR2 LQKENI. The V and J ends lost 1 base and 0 bases respectively, with 7 bases between them. The CDR3 length is 15 residues. The CDR3 is CASSPQGFSYNEQFF. The CDR3 DNA reads as TGTGCCAGCTCACCACAGGGGTTCTCCTACAATGAGCAGTTCTTC.

V is TRBV10-2 and J is TRBJ1-3, with D possibly TRBD1 on 5 matching bases. Between the trimmed V and J ends, which lost 2 bases and 4 bases, there was a span of 15 bases. The CDR3 covers 16 residues. Germline CDR1 WSHSY, CDR2 SAAADI. As DNA, the CDR3 is TGCGCCAGCAGTGAGGTTACCCGACAGCGAGGAAACACCATATATTTT. Its translation is CASSEVTRQRGNTIYF.

The rearrangement joins TRBV16 to TRBJ1-1; D is unresolved. The CDR3 totals 13 residues. In germline, CDR1 is KGHSY, CDR2 FQNENV. V was pared by 3 bases and J by 3 bases, with 8 bases between. CDR3 DNA sequence: TGTGCCAGCAGCCAGAGTGATTACACTGAAGCTTTCTTT. Its protein product is CASSQSDYTEAFF.

The V call is TRBV25-1, the J call TRBJ1-1; a possible D gene is TRBD1 (5 bases). Germline V CDR1 and CDR2: MGHDK, SYGVNS. V gave up 4 bases and J gave up 10 bases, with 13 bases separating them. This CDR3 contains 12 residues. This chain's CDR3 is CASSGAGGGAFF. CDR3 DNA sequence: TGTGCCAGCAGTGGGGCCGGGGGTGGAGCTTTCTTT.

The chain uses TRBV7-3 and TRBJ2-7, with 12 bases matching TRBD1. CDR1 and CDR2 from the germline V gene are SGHTA and FQGTGA. J gave up 7 bases and V 4 bases, and 8 bases lay outside the gene matches. The CDR3 has 15 amino acids. CDR3 residues: CASSSPGQGAQEQYF. Here the CDR3 DNA reads TGTGCCAGCAGCTCACCGGGACAGGGGGCTCAGGAGCAGTACTTC.

This chain joins TRBV5-1 and TRBJ1-2; 9 positions agree with TRBD1. Germline V gives CDR1 SGHRS, CDR2 YFSETQ. The CDR3 spans 16 residues. J lost 7 bases, V lost 0 bases, and 10 bases had no gene match. This chain's CDR3 is CASSLVFRDRVGGYTF. DNA for the CDR3: TGCGCCAGCAGCTTGGTTTTCAGGGACAGGGTTGGTGGCTACACCTTC.

The chain's CDR3 is CAWQRTERGGYTF. Written as DNA, the CDR3 is TGTGCCTGGCAAAGGACAGAACGAGGAGGCTACACCTTC. The chain uses TRBV30 and TRBJ1-2; possible D gene TRBD1, 6 bases. From germline, CDR1 is GTSNPN and CDR2 SVGIG (reference sequence). V gave up 5 bases and J gave up 8 bases, with 18 bases separating them. The CDR3 contains 13 residues.

V and J are TRBV7-6 and TRBJ2-3; 7 nucleotides align to TRBD2. V lost 5 bases and J lost 2; bases outside the gene matches: 10. This CDR3 has 16 residues. The germline gives CDR1 SGHVS, CDR2 FNYEAQ. CDR3 sequence: CASSPFNSGHTDTQYF. For the CDR3, the DNA is TGTGCCAGCAGCCCATTTAATAGCGGGCACACAGATACGCAGTATTTT.

The chain carries TRBV6-1 and TRBJ2-3; TRBD2 agrees at 15 bases. The CDR3 runs 16 residues. The V gene's germline CDR1 is MNHNS and CDR2 SASEGT. V gave up 4 bases and J gave up 3 bases; unmatched junction bases: 2. DNA of the CDR3: TGTGCCAGCAGTGTGGGACTAGCGGGAGGTACAGATACGCAGTATTTT. Residues: CASSVGLAGGTDTQYF.

The CDR3 spells CASSLMVYPQEQFF. CDR3 DNA: TGTGCCAGCAGCCTAATGGTCTACCCCCAAGAGCAGTTCTTC. The J gene is TRBJ2-1, the V gene TRBV7-2; D unclear. Germline-derived CDR1 and CDR2 are SGHTA and FQGNSA. The CDR3 totals 14 residues. V lost 5 bases and J lost 10, with 18 bases in between.

This clone was seen a few times. J is TRBJ1-5 and V is TRBV5-4, with D hard to call. The V end was cut by 3 bases, the J end by 5 bases, with 3 bases between. Germline assignment: CDR1 SGHNT and CDR2 YYREEE (reference sequence). This CDR3 is 11 amino acids long. The CDR3 DNA is TGTGCCAGCAGCTCGTATCAGCCCCAGCATTTT. Protein product: CASSSYQPQHF.